This entry concerns a single TCR beta chain. The sample is drawn from a study of blood T cell repertoires in COVID-19. The J segment lost 3 bases and the V segment lost 0 bases, leaving 3 bases of the junction unmatched. The CDR3 spans 15 residues. From germline, CDR1 is MGHRA and CDR2 YSYEKL. Assay used: immunoSEQ multiplex PCR; TCRdb lists only in-frame clones, some missing. This sample has 100,000 to 150,000 clones, with about four fifths found just once. The receptor was derived from a man between 60 and 75 years old with acute or convalescent COVID-19. Sequencing was done on a sample of peripheral blood. The gene calls are TRBV4-1 and TRBJ1-1; 8 bases align to TRBD1. Written as DNA, the CDR3 is TGCGCCAGCAGCCAAGATACAGGGGGATACACTGAAGCTTTCTTT. Encoded protein: CASSQDTGGYTEAFF.